The 15 T cell receptor beta chains listed next were all sequenced from one sample in a study of OX40 agonist ivuxolimab in advanced cancers. The protocol was immunoSEQ multiplex PCR, while the TCRdb copy is restricted to in-frame clones and leaves out a portion. The table includes more than 50,000 clones, about 81% detected once. The source was CD4+ or CD8+ T cells sorted from blood, collected in a trial of the OX40 agonist ivuxolimab. The receptor set was obtained from an adult with an advanced solid tumor such as melanoma, head and neck, liver or kidney cancer.

The chain joins TRBV11-1 to TRBJ2-1; D not certain. The germline V gene encodes CDR1 SGHAT and CDR2 FQDESV (reference sequence). The CDR3 totals 12 residues. Trimming removed 1 base from V and 8 bases from J, with 6 bases in between. The CDR3 sequence is CASSLDRDEQFF. The CDR3 DNA reads as TGTGCCAGCAGCTTAGATCGGGATGAGCAGTTCTTC.

CDR3 sequence (DNA): TGTGCCAGCAGTGAAGGGACTAGCGGGAGTAGGGAGCAGTACTTC. It codes for CASSEGTSGSREQYF. The V call is TRBV2, the J call TRBJ2-7, with 13 positions matching TRBD2. Unmatched junction bases numbered 4, after V lost 1 base and J lost 7 bases. The germline V gene has CDR1 SNHLY and CDR2 FYNNEI. This CDR3 has 15 amino acids.

This chain links TRBV25-1 with TRBJ2-7, with TRBD2 matching over 8 bases. There are 15 residues in the CDR3. Germline CDR1 and CDR2: MGHDK and SYGVNS. V shed 0 bases and J 2 bases; nucleotides not matched to a gene: 3. The CDR3 sequence is CASSEYSGGPYEQYF. CDR3 in DNA: TGTGCCAGCAGTGAATATTCGGGAGGGCCCTACGAGCAGTACTTC.

The genes are TRBV2 and TRBJ2-7; 8 nucleotides line up with TRBD1. Germline trimming cut 8 bases from V and 3 bases from J; bases unmatched to any gene: 9. Germline V gene sequence: CDR1 SNHLY, CDR2 FYNNEI. This CDR3 is built from 14 residues. The CDR3 DNA follows: TGTGCCAGCCCGAGCCGGACAGGGAGCTACGAGCAGTACTTC. Translation: CASPSRTGSYEQYF.

The chain's CDR3 is CSVKGPDTQYF. CDR3 bases: TGCAGTGTGAAGGGGCCGGATACGCAGTATTTT. The rearrangement uses TRBV20-1 and TRBJ2-3; a possible D gene is TRBD1 (5 bases). This CDR3 is 11 amino acids long. Looked up from germline, CDR1 is DFQATT and CDR2 is SNEGSKA (reference sequence). V dropped 7 bases and J dropped 6 bases, with 11 bases sitting between them.

This chain connects TRBV18 to TRBJ2-7; perhaps TRBD2 as D (6 bases). V lost 2 bases, J lost 5 bases, and 7 bases lay in between. The CDR3 spans 12 residues. CDR1 is KGHSH and CDR2 is LQKENI in the germline V gene. The CDR3 protein is CASSPGEDEQYF. The CDR3 region has the DNA TGTGCCAGCTCACCAGGGGAGGACGAGCAGTACTTC. Together with reference TRBV18 and TRBJ2-7, the CDR3 gives the full variable domain: NAGVMQNPRHLVRRRGQEARLRCSPMKGHSHVYWYRQLPEEGLKFMVYLQKENIIDESGMPKERFSAEFPKEGPSILRIQQVVRGDSAAYFCASSPGEDEQYFGPGTRLTVT.

This sequence joins TRBV11-2 and TRBJ2-7; 7 bases map to TRBD2. The V and J ends lost 5 bases and 6 bases, in that order; junction bases with no gene match: 4. CDR1 SGHAT and CDR2 FQNNGV come from the germline V gene. The CDR3 runs to 12 residues. In nucleotides, the CDR3 is TGTGCCAGCAGCCCGACTAGCACCGAGCAGTACTTC. Encoded protein: CASSPTSTEQYF.

The sample holds a few counts of this clone. The chain is built from TRBV11-3 and TRBJ1-2; D remains ambiguous. The germline CDR1 and CDR2 sequences are SGHNT and YENEEA. V lost 3 bases and J lost 5, with 13 bases in between. The CDR3 has 14 residues. The CDR3 DNA reads TGTGCCAGCAGCTTCCCCCGACGCTATTATGGCTACACCTTC. It specifies CASSFPRRYYGYTF. Combining the CDR3 with reference TRBV11-3 and TRBJ1-2 gives the whole variable domain EAGVVQSPRYKIIEKKQPVAFWCNPISGHNTLYWYLQNLGQGPELLIRYENEEAVDDSQLPKDRFSAERLKGVDSTLKIQPAELGDSAVYLCASSFPRRYYGYTFGSGTRLTVV.

As DNA, the CDR3 is TGTGCCAGCAGCCAAGCTCTCCGTTCAGGACAGGGCGACTATGGCTACACCTTC. Translated, it gives CASSQALRSGQGDYGYTF. The chain couples TRBV4-2 to TRBJ1-2, with 8 bases that match TRBD1. Germline loops: CDR1 LGHNA, CDR2 YNFKEQ. J lost 3 bases, V lost 1 base, and 13 bases had no gene match. The CDR3 extends over 18 amino acids.

V is TRBV19 and J is TRBJ2-1, with 8 bases matching TRBD2. The V and J ends lost 5 bases and 2 bases, in that order; junction bases with no gene match: 11. Per the germline V gene, CDR1 is LNHDA and CDR2 is SQIVND (reference sequence). The CDR3 contains 17 residues. CDR3 DNA: TGTGCCAGTAGTTTACATACTAGCGGCTCCCCCTACAATGAGCAGTTCTTC. Translation: CASSLHTSGSPYNEQFF.

The V and J genes are TRBV12-2 and TRBJ2-7; the table calls TRBD1, which could not be checked here. TRBV12-2 is recorded as a pseudogene. This CDR3 contains 19 residues. The CDR3: CASRHTTHRGPYSSYEQYF. CDR3 in DNA: TGTGCAAGTCGCCATACCACCCACAGGGGCCCCTACTCCTCGTACGAGCAGTACTTC.

The genes are TRBV9 and TRBJ2-3, with TRBD2 matching over 9 bases. The CDR3 length is 15 residues. The ends lost 0 bases at V and 4 bases at J; junction bases unmatched: 3. CDR1 is SGDLS, CDR2 YYNGEE, per germline. The CDR3 sequence is CASSVAGTSPDTQYF. CDR3 nucleotide sequence: TGTGCCAGCAGCGTAGCAGGGACTAGCCCAGATACGCAGTATTTT.

The chain has TRBV11-2 and TRBJ1-1; D is undetermined. Trimming pared 2 bases from V and 11 bases from J, leaving 12 bases between. There are 12 residues in the CDR3. Per germline, CDR1 SGHAT and CDR2 FQNNGV. In DNA, the CDR3 is TGTGCCAGCAGCTTAACTAAGAATATCGCTTTCTTT. As protein: CASSLTKNIAFF.

The chain joins TRBV5-6 to TRBJ2-2; D ambiguous. V lost 4 bases and J lost 6, with 10 bases in between. Germline-derived CDR1 and CDR2 are SGHDT and YYEEEE. The CDR3 has 13 residues. The CDR3 loop is CASSAIIAGELFF. The CDR3 DNA is TGTGCCAGCAGCGCAATTATAGCCGGGGAGCTGTTTTTT.

The genes are TRBV7-2 and TRBJ2-3; D might be TRBD1 (6 bases). Germline CDR1 reads SGHTA; CDR2 reads FQGNSA. The CDR3 contains 17 residues. V lost 1 base and J 5 bases, leaving 19 bases between the germline ends. Here the CDR3 reads CASSLGPSGALGDTQYF. The CDR3 nucleotides read TGTGCCAGCAGCTTAGGCCCTTCAGGGGCCCTCGGAGATACGCAGTATTTT. Based on the CDR3 plus reference TRBV7-2 and TRBJ2-3, the full variable domain is GAGVSQSPSNKVTEKGKDVELRCDPISGHTALYWYRQSLGQGLEFLIYFQGNSAPDKSGLPSDRFSAERTGGSVSTLTIQRTQQEDSAVYLCASSLGPSGALGDTQYFGPGTRLTVL.